Following are 17 T cell receptor beta chains from one sample sequenced in a study of cytomegalovirus exposure and HLA in healthy donors. PCR used 60 Vbeta primers and 13 Jbeta primers. Sequencing used immunoSEQ multiplex PCR; TCRdb keeps in-frame clones, though not all of them. The sample includes some 190,000 clones, 80% of them seen just once. Material: PBMCs. The receptors were gathered from a girl aged 5 to 17 in good health and CMV-seropositive.

This clone was seen a handful of times. This chain links TRBV5-1 with TRBJ2-3; D gene ambiguous. Germline lookup yields CDR1 SGHRS and CDR2 YFSETQ. V lost 0 bases and J 1 base, leaving 6 bases between the germline ends. The CDR3 covers 14 residues. The CDR3 region is CASSLALRTDTQYF. Here the CDR3 DNA reads TGCGCCAGCAGCTTGGCCCTACGCACAGATACGCAGTATTTT.

This chain uses TRBV7-9 with TRBJ2-1, with 8 bases identical to TRBD2. Germline V gene data show CDR1 as SEHNR and CDR2 as FQNEAQ (reference sequence). CDR3 size: 15 residues. The J segment lost 8 bases and the V segment lost 6 bases, leaving 12 bases of the junction unmatched. This CDR3 is CASSYPGGAPHEQFF. CDR3 bases: TGTGCCAGCAGTTACCCCGGGGGGGCACCTCATGAGCAGTTCTTC. Supplemented by reference TRBV7-9 and TRBJ2-1, the full variable domain reads DTGVSQNPRHKITKRGQNVTFRCDPISEHNRLYWYRQTLGQGPEFLTYFQNEAQLEKSRLLSDRFSAERPKGSFSTLEIQRTEQGDSAMYLCASSYPGGAPHEQFFGPGTRLTVL.

In its sample, this clone was seen a few times. V is TRBV25-1 and J is TRBJ2-5; unclear D gene. Trimming took off 4 bases at V and 2 bases at J, with 14 bases between the two ends. Germline CDR1 and CDR2: MGHDK and SYGVNS. The CDR3 spans 15 residues. CDR3 sequence reads: CASSVPEQQQETQYF. DNA of the CDR3: TGTGCCAGCAGTGTACCGGAACAGCAACAAGAGACCCAGTACTTC. Filled out from reference TRBV25-1 and TRBJ2-5, the complete variable domain reads EADIYQTPRYLVIGTGKKITLECSQTMGHDKMYWYQQDPGMELHLIHYSYGVNSTEKGDLSSESTVSRIRTEHFPLTLESARPSHTSQYLCASSVPEQQQETQYFGPGTRLLVL.

The J gene is TRBJ1-1, the V gene TRBV7-2, with TRBD1 as a possible D gene (6 bases). Germline assignment: CDR1 SGHTA and CDR2 FQGNSA. V was clipped by 1 base and J by 6 bases, with 12 bases between them. The CDR3 covers 14 residues. The CDR3 loop reads CASSLGRGQPEAFF. As DNA, the CDR3 is TGTGCCAGCAGCTTAGGGCGGGGGCAGCCTGAAGCTTTCTTT.

The gene calls are TRBV25-1 and TRBJ2-2, with a weak D call TRBD1 (5 bases). CDR3 length equals 13 residues. V was pared by 4 bases and J by 3 bases, with 6 bases between. Germline V lookup: CDR1 MGHDK, CDR2 SYGVNS. The CDR3 DNA reads as TGTGCCAGCAGTGCACAGGACACCGGGGAGCTGTTTTTT. Protein product: CASSAQDTGELFF.

The DNA for the CDR3 is TGTGCCAGCAGCTTAGCGGCTGTTAACACCGGGGAGCTGTTTTTT. Translated, it gives CASSLAAVNTGELFF. The chain couples TRBV7-8 to TRBJ2-2; D unclear. From germline, CDR1 is SGHVS and CDR2 FQNEAQ. The CDR3 sequence is 15 residues long. Trimming removed 0 bases from V and 2 bases from J, with 7 bases in between.

The chain couples TRBV27 to TRBJ2-2; 8 nucleotides agree with TRBD2. The CDR3 spans 15 residues. From germline, CDR1 is MNHEY and CDR2 SMNVEV (reference sequence). With 7 bases clipped from V and 5 bases from J, the junction kept 9 bases outside the gene matches. CDR3 sequence reads: CASNRGGWGTGELFF. The DNA of the CDR3 is TGTGCCAGCAATCGGGGGGGCTGGGGGACCGGGGAGCTGTTTTTT.

The chain uses TRBV5-1 and TRBJ1-1, with a possible D match to TRBD1 (6 bases). Per the germline V gene, CDR1 is SGHRS and CDR2 is YFSETQ. The length of the CDR3 is 13 residues. Trimming took off 7 bases at V and 2 bases at J, with 12 bases between the two ends. Here the CDR3 reads CASGAGGNTEAFF. CDR3 nucleotide sequence: TGCGCCAGCGGAGCGGGGGGCAACACTGAAGCTTTCTTT.

V gene TRBV19 combines with J gene TRBJ2-7, with D possibly being TRBD1 (6 bases). V was cut by 8 bases and J by 2 bases, with 13 bases left in between. The length of the CDR3 is 13 residues. In germline, CDR1 is LNHDA, CDR2 SQIVND (reference sequence). The CDR3: CASSRGFTYEQYF. The CDR3 bases are TGTGCCAGTTCCAGGGGATTTACCTACGAGCAGTACTTC. The variable domain in full, completed from reference TRBV19 and TRBJ2-7, reads DGGITQSPKYLFRKEGQNVTLSCEQNLNHDAMYWYRQDPGQGLRLIYYSQIVNDFQKGDIAEGYSVSREKKESFPLTVTSAQKNPTAFYLCASSRGFTYEQYFGPGTRLTVT.

This clone was counted between two and nine times. Other DNA sequences in this specimen translate into the identical CDR3. The chain links TRBV6-5 to TRBJ1-1; a possible D gene is TRBD1 (5 bases). Germline assignment: CDR1 MNHEY and CDR2 SVGAGI. This CDR3 has 14 amino acids. V was cut by 2 bases and J by 5 bases, with 12 bases left in between. The CDR3 sequence is CASSYPGGGTEAFF. The CDR3 DNA sequence: TGTGCCAGCAGTTACCCCGGGGGAGGAACTGAAGCTTTCTTT.

This sequence joins TRBV27 and TRBJ1-2, with 11 nucleotides matching TRBD1. Germline V lookup: CDR1 MNHEY, CDR2 SMNVEV (reference sequence). The CDR3 is 18 residues long. After removal of 5 bases from V and 6 bases from J, the junction contained 17 bases not matched to a gene. CDR3 nucleotide sequence: TGTGCCAGCAGTCCACACCACCTGAGCCGGGACAGGGGGGATGGCTACACCTTC. Its protein product is CASSPHHLSRDRGDGYTF.

The chain is built from TRBV30 and TRBJ2-5, with D unclear. The DNA end lines up better with TRBJ2-7; the J call may be wrong. The CDR3 extends over 11 amino acids. CDR1 and CDR2 (germline): GTSNPN, SVGIG (reference sequence). This CDR3 is CAWSGNYEQYF. DNA for the CDR3: TGTGCCTGGAGTGGAAATTACGAGCAGTACTTC.

This clone was detected a few times. Relative to the germline gene, one junction end is altered; a read error may explain this. V usage is TRBV6-6 and J usage is TRBJ1-5; a weak D match, TRBD1 (6 bases). The CDR3 is 15 residues long. The germline V gene encodes CDR1 MNHNY and CDR2 SVGAGI (reference sequence). Here the CDR3 reads CASSDSPGVSQPQHF. The CDR3 coding sequence is TGTGCCAGCAGTGACTCTCCAGGGGTTTCTCAGCCCCAGCATTTT.

This chain links TRBV2 with TRBJ2-7; 8 positions agree with TRBD1. This CDR3 has 15 residues. Per germline, CDR1 SNHLY and CDR2 FYNNEI. Unmatched junction bases numbered 8, after V lost 5 bases and J lost 2 bases. CDR3 in amino acids: CASSPGQVTTYEQYF. CDR3 sequence (DNA): TGTGCCAGCAGTCCGGGACAGGTAACCACCTACGAGCAGTACTTC.

The rearrangement joins TRBV19 to TRBJ2-7; D is undetermined. V dropped 3 bases and J dropped 6 bases, with 12 bases sitting between them. Per the germline V gene, CDR1 is LNHDA and CDR2 is SQIVND (reference sequence). The CDR3 runs to 13 residues. CDR3 residues: CASSMKRSREQYF. The CDR3 DNA reads TGTGCCAGTAGTATGAAGCGCTCTCGCGAGCAGTACTTC.

This clone has a handful of counts. V and J are TRBV5-1 and TRBJ2-3, with 10 bases identical to TRBD2. The V and J ends lost 1 base and 1 base, in that order; junction bases with no gene match: 3. CDR3 length equals 16 residues. The V gene's germline CDR1 is SGHRS and CDR2 YFSETQ. The CDR3 spells CASSLSGTSGTDTQYF. In DNA form, the CDR3 reads TGCGCCAGCAGCTTGAGTGGGACTAGCGGCACAGATACGCAGTATTTT. Full variable domain (rest looked up from reference TRBV5-1 and TRBJ2-3): KAGVTQTPRYLIKTRGQQVTLSCSPISGHRSVSWYQQTPGQGLQFLFEYFSETQRNKGNFPGRFSGRQFSNSRSEMNVSTLELGDSALYLCASSLSGTSGTDTQYFGPGTRLTVL.

The CDR3 bases are TGTGCCAGCAGCTTCATGTTTGAGACCCAGTACTTC. The encoded protein is CASSFMFETQYF. This chain uses TRBV5-4 with TRBJ2-5, with D hard to call. CDR1 and CDR2 from the germline V gene are SGHNT and YYREEE (reference sequence). The CDR3 spans 12 residues. V was shortened by 2 bases and J by 5 bases, with 7 bases between the two germline ends.